This T cell receptor beta chain comes out of a study of blood T cell repertoires in COVID-19. Overall study: The analysed material was cDNA or gDNA that came from T cells, B-cell-depleted T cells, or PBMCs.

In the original processing: Amplifying reference gene primers gave estimates of nucleated cell counts. Sequenced by immunoSEQ multiplex PCR; TCRdb stores in-frame clones only, minus some. V and J calls and clone size are as listed in that table; D and trimming were resolved from the DNA. The sample includes over 120,000 clones, about 77% of them seen just once. CDR3 length: 14 residues. Trimming took 6 bases from V and 0 from J; bases not matched to a gene: 2. In germline, CDR1 is MNHEY, CDR2 SVGAGI. What was sequenced was peripheral blood. The chain recombines TRBV6-5 with TRBJ1-2, with 9 bases lining up with TRBD1. This TCR derives from a woman aged 50 to 60 with active or convalescent COVID-19. The CDR3: CASRGTGTNYGYTF. As DNA, the CDR3 is TGTGCCAGCAGGGGGACAGGGACTAACTATGGCTACACCTTC.